The next 27 T cell receptor beta chains were all read from a single sample in a study of cytotoxic CD8 clonotypes in ibrutinib-treated CLL. The protocol was immunoSEQ multiplex PCR, while the TCRdb copy is restricted to in-frame clones and leaves out a portion. The sample shows hundreds of thousands of clones, less than 75% of them seen only once. The sample in question was PBMCs, obtained after 24 months of ibrutinib treatment. The origin of the receptors is a human donor with chronic lymphocytic leukemia.

The table lists this clone with a few counts. Its ends do not fully match the called genes, so a read error is possible. J is TRBJ2-7 and V is TRBV5-6; TRBD1 is a possible D gene (5 bases). Germline V gene sequence: CDR1 SGHDT, CDR2 YYEEEE. This CDR3 is 9 amino acids long. The CDR3 reads CASSSARDF. CDR3 in DNA: TGTGCCAGCAGCTCCGCCAGGGACTTC.

The rearrangement links TRBV19 to TRBJ1-1, with D possibly matching TRBD1 (6 bases). This CDR3 has 14 amino acids. Deletions cut 4 bases from V and 0 bases from J, with 9 bases between. Per germline, CDR1 LNHDA and CDR2 SQIVND (reference sequence). CDR3 amino acids: CASSTGQVNTEAFF. CDR3 DNA: TGTGCCAGTAGTACGGGACAAGTGAACACTGAAGCTTTCTTT.

The chain couples TRBV7-9 to TRBJ2-7; 7 nucleotides align to TRBD1. Germline loops: CDR1 SEHNR, CDR2 FQNEAQ (reference sequence). Trimming took 1 base from V and 2 from J; bases not matched to a gene: 5. The CDR3 consists of 15 residues. The CDR3 loop reads CASSLGIGTAYEQYF. DNA for the CDR3: TGTGCCAGCAGCTTAGGCATAGGGACAGCCTACGAGCAGTACTTC.

This sequence joins TRBV25-1 and TRBJ2-7; possible D gene TRBD2, 5 bases. Germline V gene data show CDR1 as MGHDK and CDR2 as SYGVNS. This CDR3 region has 16 residues. Trimming shortened V by 2 bases and J by 7 bases, and 21 bases separated the two germline ends. The CDR3 DNA reads TGTGCCAGCAGTGAAGAGGAAGCGGACTTATTGAGGGAGCAGTACTTC. As protein: CASSEEEADLLREQYF.

In this sample, this clone turned up once. The chain combines TRBV9 with TRBJ1-1, with 9 bases aligning to TRBD1. The trim removed 3 bases at V and 1 base at J, leaving 7 bases unmatched. The CDR3 covers 16 residues. Germline CDR1 is SGDLS and CDR2 is YYNGEE. The CDR3 DNA sequence: TGTGCCAGCAGCGCACTTCAGGGACAGGGGAACACTGAAGCTTTCTTT. Residues: CASSALQGQGNTEAFF.

The CDR3 nucleotides read TGTGCCAGCAAGGCAGGGGGCGATGGAAACACCATATATTTT. Translated, it gives CASKAGGDGNTIYF. This sequence joins TRBV28 and TRBJ1-3; 8 nucleotides match TRBD1. J lost 3 bases, V lost 7 bases, and 5 bases had no gene match. The CDR3 contains 14 residues. Germline values: CDR1 MDHEN, CDR2 SYDVKM.

As DNA, the CDR3 is TGTGCCAGCAGCATGGACAGGGGCTCCTACGAGCAGTACTTC. This encodes CASSMDRGSYEQYF. The V and J genes are TRBV6-5 and TRBJ2-7; 9 positions agree with TRBD1. The CDR3 is made up of 14 amino acids. After removal of 6 bases from V and 0 bases from J, the junction contained 3 bases not matched to a gene. CDR1 is MNHEY, CDR2 SVGAGI, per germline.

This clone has more than one count but fewer than ten. The chain employs TRBV6-1 and TRBJ2-7, with D uncertain. The germline V and J ends were trimmed by 7 bases and 5 bases, with 12 bases remaining between them. Germline assignment: CDR1 MNHNS and CDR2 SASEGT. The CDR3 runs to 12 residues. CDR3 nucleotide sequence: TGTGCCAGCACCCGCAACCCGGACGAGCAGTACTTC. Translating gives CASTRNPDEQYF.

The chain is built from TRBV27 and TRBJ2-5; 7 bases are shared with TRBD2. The assigned J gene may be wrong: the sequence end matches TRBJ2-7 better. Germline V gene sequence: CDR1 MNHEY, CDR2 SMNVEV (reference sequence). This CDR3 has 14 residues. The DNA of the CDR3 is TGTGCCAGCAGTTTTGGAGGGAGGGCCAACGAGCAGTACTTC. This gives the protein CASSFGGRANEQYF.

Only one count was recorded for this clone. This chain links TRBV10-3 with TRBJ2-2, with TRBD2 matching over 7 bases. Germline values: CDR1 ENHRY, CDR2 SYGVKD. Unmatched junction bases numbered 9, after V lost 4 bases and J lost 4 bases. The CDR3 is made up of 16 amino acids. The chain's CDR3 is CAISGVAGDITGELFF. The CDR3 coding sequence is TGTGCCATCAGTGGGGTTGCGGGAGATATCACCGGGGAGCTGTTTTTT.

The genes are TRBV6-5 and TRBJ2-7; 10 bases fit TRBD2. V was clipped by 5 bases and J by 4 bases; unmatched bases: 5. Germline V CDR1 and CDR2: MNHEY, SVGAGI. The CDR3 covers 14 residues. The CDR3 region has the DNA TGTGCCAGCAGTGGAGCGGGAGGGCCTTACGAGCAGTACTTC. This codes for CASSGAGGPYEQYF.

This clone was seen only a few times. The chain carries TRBV19 and TRBJ2-5; 9 nucleotides align to TRBD2. CDR3 length equals 18 residues. CDR1 is LNHDA, CDR2 SQIVND, per germline (reference sequence). V dropped 3 bases and J dropped 5; count of bases not matched to a gene: 16. This CDR3 reads CASSILATSGPVEETQYF. CDR3 nucleotide sequence: TGTGCCAGTAGTATTTTGGCGACTAGCGGACCTGTCGAGGAGACCCAGTACTTC. Full variable domain (outside the CDR3, taken from reference TRBV19 and TRBJ2-5): DGGITQSPKYLFRKEGQNVTLSCEQNLNHDAMYWYRQDPGQGLRLIYYSQIVNDFQKGDIAEGYSVSREKKESFPLTVTSAQKNPTAFYLCASSILATSGPVEETQYFGPGTRLLVL.

The chain combines TRBV19 with TRBJ1-4; D is undetermined. CDR3 length: 13 residues. The germline V gene has CDR1 LNHDA and CDR2 SQIVND (reference sequence). The germline V and J ends were trimmed by 5 bases and 12 bases, with 16 bases remaining between them. CDR3 bases: TGTGCCAGTAGTCTCCGAGAAGGGAACGAACTGTTTTTT. It translates to CASSLREGNELFF.

The chain recombines TRBV5-1 with TRBJ2-1, with 7 bases identical to TRBD2. V lost 7 bases, J lost 7 bases, and 11 bases stayed unmatched. The CDR3 is made up of 14 amino acids. The germline CDR1 and CDR2 sequences are SGHRS and YFSETQ. The CDR3 loop is CASRLAGEENEQFF. CDR3 bases: TGCGCCAGCCGATTGGCGGGAGAGGAGAATGAGCAGTTCTTC.

J is TRBJ2-7 and V is TRBV6-5; no clear D. V shed 2 bases and J shed 5 bases, with 13 bases lying between them. There are 14 residues in the CDR3. The V gene's germline CDR1 is MNHEY and CDR2 SVGAGI. Written as DNA, the CDR3 is TGTGCCAGCAGTTACAAGGAGACGTTCCACGAGCAGTACTTC. The encoded protein is CASSYKETFHEQYF.

This clone was seen once. CDR3 coding DNA: TGTGCCAGCAGTTACACAGGGGGCGGAAACACCATATATTTT. Translation: CASSYTGGGNTIYF. This rearrangement joins TRBV6-5 to TRBJ1-3; 9 bases fit TRBD1. This CDR3 is built from 14 residues. J lost 4 bases, V lost 2 bases, and 0 bases had no gene match. The germline V gene encodes CDR1 MNHEY and CDR2 SVGAGI.

This chain connects TRBV30 to TRBJ2-1; 11 positions agree with TRBD1. The ends lost 0 bases at V and 8 bases at J; junction bases unmatched: 3. Germline loops: CDR1 GTSNPN, CDR2 SVGIG (reference sequence). The CDR3 spans 14 residues. In DNA, the CDR3 is TGTGCCTGGAGTGTGGGACAGGGGGGCGATGAGCAGTTCTTC. Translating gives CAWSVGQGGDEQFF.

This chain joins TRBV5-1 and TRBJ2-1; D is perhaps TRBD1 or TRBD2 (5 bases each). CDR1 is SGHRS, CDR2 YFSETQ, per germline. V lost 3 bases to trimming and J lost 1 base, with 11 bases between them. This CDR3 contains 15 residues. Here the CDR3 reads CASSSQEVSYNEQFF. The CDR3 DNA reads as TGCGCCAGCAGCTCACAGGAGGTTTCCTACAATGAGCAGTTCTTC.

This clone was picked up a small number of times. This chain links TRBV19 with TRBJ1-5; D perhaps matches TRBD1 (5 bases). V lost 7 bases and J lost 1, with 20 bases in between. The CDR3 runs 17 residues. Germline lookup yields CDR1 LNHDA and CDR2 SQIVND (reference sequence). The CDR3 coding sequence is TGTGCCAGTACAGATGACGGCAGGGCAGGGAGCAATCAGCCCCAGCATTTT. Protein product: CASTDDGRAGSNQPQHF.

As to this clone: Other DNA sequences of this sample code for an identical CDR3. The genes are TRBV21-1 and TRBJ2-5. TRBV21-1 is a pseudogene locus. This CDR3 spans 11 amino acids. Here the CDR3 reads CASSKGETQYF. In DNA, the CDR3 is TGTGCCAGCAGCAAAGGGGAGACCCAGTACTTC.

This sequence joins TRBV10-3 and TRBJ2-7, with D tentatively TRBD2 (7 bases). The CDR3 contains 15 residues. CDR1 and CDR2 (germline): ENHRY, SYGVKD. The V gene lost 0 bases and the J gene lost 5 bases, with 14 bases spanning the gap. For the CDR3, the DNA is TGTGCCATCAGTGAGTCGACTCGGGGGGCCGACGAGCAGTACTTC. Translating it yields CAISESTRGADEQYF.

V and J are TRBV7-2 and TRBJ1-5; no reliable D call. Germline assignment: CDR1 SGHTA and CDR2 FQGNSA. Trimming took off 3 bases at V and 5 bases at J, with 8 bases between the two ends. The CDR3 runs 13 residues. The CDR3 DNA reads TGTGCCAGCAGCTTTACGGGCCATCAGCCCCAGCATTTT. It codes for CASSFTGHQPQHF.

This chain links TRBV7-8 with TRBJ2-7; D might be TRBD1 (6 bases). This CDR3 region has 14 residues. V lost 0 bases, J lost 7 bases, and 13 bases lay in between. Germline CDR1 SGHVS, CDR2 FQNEAQ. For the CDR3, the DNA is TGTGCCAGCAGCTTAGCGACAGGACCGGAGGAGCAGTACTTC. This encodes CASSLATGPEEQYF.

J is TRBJ1-4 and V is TRBV18, with no clear D. The CDR3 sequence is 13 residues long. Looked up from germline, CDR1 is KGHSH and CDR2 is LQKENI. The V end was cut by 3 bases, the J end by 13 bases, with 15 bases between. CDR3 sequence (DNA): TGTGCCAGCTCACCGGTAGACTTCTCCCCACTGTTTTTT. Translated: CASSPVDFSPLFF.

This chain joins TRBV27 and TRBJ2-1; TRBD2 agrees at 10 bases. CDR1 is MNHEY, CDR2 SMNVEV, per germline (reference sequence). V was clipped by 5 bases and J by 7 bases; unmatched bases: 5. The CDR3 is 14 amino acids. The CDR3 loop reads CASSESGRVNEQFF. DNA for the CDR3: TGTGCCAGCAGTGAGAGCGGGAGGGTTAATGAGCAGTTCTTC.

The rearrangement uses TRBV27 and TRBJ2-2; D might be TRBD1 or TRBD2, each matching 5 bases. The CDR3 length is 17 residues. V lost 4 bases to trimming and J lost 1 base, with 16 bases between them. Per germline, CDR1 MNHEY and CDR2 SMNVEV (reference sequence). The CDR3 bases are TGTGCCAGCAGTTCTCCCCCGGGACGGGTGAACACCGGGGAGCTGTTTTTT. Its translation: CASSSPPGRVNTGELFF.

The rearrangement links TRBV7-2 to TRBJ2-3; D gene ambiguous. Trimming shortened V by 6 bases and J by 2 bases, and 12 bases separated the two germline ends. The CDR3 length is 14 residues. Per the germline V gene, CDR1 is SGHTA and CDR2 is FQGNSA. The CDR3 DNA reads TGTGCCAGCAGTCCACTCCGTTTCACAGATACGCAGTATTTT. Its translation is CASSPLRFTDTQYF.